What follows is one T cell receptor beta chain and its context. The sample is drawn from a study of T cell responses to AZD1222 COVID-19 vaccine. The germline V gene has CDR1 SNHLY and CDR2 FYNNEI. This CDR3 comprises 11 residues. V lost 1 base to trimming and J lost 4 bases, with 1 base between them. Sequenced by immunoSEQ multiplex PCR; TCRdb stores in-frame clones only, minus some. The sample lists 110,000 to 150,000 clones; more than 85% were seen once. The chain combines TRBV2 with TRBJ2-5, with unresolved D. The clonotype was recovered from an adult who had recovered from COVID-19. The sequencing here drew on peripheral blood, taken after recovery from COVID-19. The DNA of the CDR3 is TGTGCCAGCAGTGAAGGAGAGACCCAGTACTTC. Translated, it gives CASSEGETQYF.